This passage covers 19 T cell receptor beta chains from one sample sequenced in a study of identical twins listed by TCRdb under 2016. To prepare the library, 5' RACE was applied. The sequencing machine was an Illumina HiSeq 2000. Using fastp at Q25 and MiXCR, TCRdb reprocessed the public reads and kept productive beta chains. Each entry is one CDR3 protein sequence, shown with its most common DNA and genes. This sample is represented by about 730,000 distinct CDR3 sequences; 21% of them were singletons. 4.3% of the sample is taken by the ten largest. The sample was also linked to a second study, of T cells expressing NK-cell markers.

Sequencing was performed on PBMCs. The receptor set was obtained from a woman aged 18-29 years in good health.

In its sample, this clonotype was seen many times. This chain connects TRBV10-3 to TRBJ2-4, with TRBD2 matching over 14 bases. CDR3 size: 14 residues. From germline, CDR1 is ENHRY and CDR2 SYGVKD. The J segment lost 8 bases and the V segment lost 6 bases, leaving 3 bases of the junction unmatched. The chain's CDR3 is CAIRGTSGSHIQYF. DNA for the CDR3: TGTGCCATCAGAGGGACTAGCGGGAGCCACATTCAGTACTTC.

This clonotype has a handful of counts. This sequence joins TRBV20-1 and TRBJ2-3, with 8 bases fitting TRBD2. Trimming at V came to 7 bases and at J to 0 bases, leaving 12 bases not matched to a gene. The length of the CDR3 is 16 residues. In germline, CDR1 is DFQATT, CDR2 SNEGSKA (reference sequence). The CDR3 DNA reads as TGCAGTGTCCTAGGACTAGCCAACACTAGCACAGATACGCAGTATTTT. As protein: CSVLGLANTSTDTQYF.

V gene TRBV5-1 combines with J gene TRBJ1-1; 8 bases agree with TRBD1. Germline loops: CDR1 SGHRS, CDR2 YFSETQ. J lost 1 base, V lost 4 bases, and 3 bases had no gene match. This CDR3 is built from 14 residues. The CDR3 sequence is CASSPTGANTEAFF. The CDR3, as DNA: TGCGCCAGCAGCCCGACAGGGGCGAACACTGAAGCTTTCTTT.

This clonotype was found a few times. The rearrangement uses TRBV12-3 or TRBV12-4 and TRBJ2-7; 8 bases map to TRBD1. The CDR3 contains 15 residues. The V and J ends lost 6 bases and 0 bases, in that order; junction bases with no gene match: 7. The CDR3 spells CASSPRTGFSYEQYF. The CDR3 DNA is TGTGCCAGCAGCCCACGGACAGGGTTCTCCTACGAGCAGTACTTC.

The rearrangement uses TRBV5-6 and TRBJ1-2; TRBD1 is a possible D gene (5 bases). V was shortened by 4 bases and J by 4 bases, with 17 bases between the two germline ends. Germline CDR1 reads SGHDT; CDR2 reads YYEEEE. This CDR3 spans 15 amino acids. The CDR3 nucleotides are TGTGCCAGCAGCCTTGCTGGGGCTATGATCTATGGCTACACCTTC. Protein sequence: CASSLAGAMIYGYTF.

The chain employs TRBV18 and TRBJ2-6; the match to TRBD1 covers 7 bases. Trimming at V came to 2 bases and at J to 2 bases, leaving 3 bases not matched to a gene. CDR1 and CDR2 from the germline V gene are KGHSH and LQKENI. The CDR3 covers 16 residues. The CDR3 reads CASSPWTGAGANVLTF. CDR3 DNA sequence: TGTGCCAGCTCACCATGGACAGGCGCTGGGGCCAACGTCCTGACTTTC.

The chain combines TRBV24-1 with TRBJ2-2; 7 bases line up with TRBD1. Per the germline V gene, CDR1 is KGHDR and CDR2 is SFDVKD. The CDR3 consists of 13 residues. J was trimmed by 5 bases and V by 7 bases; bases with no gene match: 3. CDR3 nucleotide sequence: TGTGCCACCAGGGACAGGCCGACCGGGGAGCTGTTTTTT. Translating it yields CATRDRPTGELFF.

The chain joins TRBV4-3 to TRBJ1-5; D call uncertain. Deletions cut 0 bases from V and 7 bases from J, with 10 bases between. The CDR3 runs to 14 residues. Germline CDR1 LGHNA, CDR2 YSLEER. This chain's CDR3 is CASSQEGPSQPQHF. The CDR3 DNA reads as TGCGCCAGCAGCCAAGAAGGACCGTCCCAGCCCCAGCATTTT.

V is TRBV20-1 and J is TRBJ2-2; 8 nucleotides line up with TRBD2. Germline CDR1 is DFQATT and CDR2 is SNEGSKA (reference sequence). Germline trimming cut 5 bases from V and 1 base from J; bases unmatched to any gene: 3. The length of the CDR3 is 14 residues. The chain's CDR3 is CSAPAGGNTGELFF. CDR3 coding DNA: TGCAGTGCTCCCGCGGGGGGGAACACCGGGGAGCTGTTTTTT.

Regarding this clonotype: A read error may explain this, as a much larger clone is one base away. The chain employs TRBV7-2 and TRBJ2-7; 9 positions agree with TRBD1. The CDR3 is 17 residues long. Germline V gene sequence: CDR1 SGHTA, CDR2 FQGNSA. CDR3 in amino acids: CASSSPPTSGQGIEQCF. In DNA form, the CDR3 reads TGTGCCAGCAGCTCCCCCCCTACTTCGGGACAGGGTATAGAGCAGTGCTTC.

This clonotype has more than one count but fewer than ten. This CDR3 reads CASSHPGAPYEQYF. The DNA of the CDR3 is TGTGCCAGCAGCCACCCGGGAGCCCCCTACGAGCAGTACTTC. The chain carries TRBV16 and TRBJ2-7, with a weak D call TRBD2 (6 bases). This CDR3 region has 14 residues. V was clipped by 3 bases and J by 2 bases, with 11 bases between them. In germline, CDR1 is KGHSY, CDR2 FQNENV.

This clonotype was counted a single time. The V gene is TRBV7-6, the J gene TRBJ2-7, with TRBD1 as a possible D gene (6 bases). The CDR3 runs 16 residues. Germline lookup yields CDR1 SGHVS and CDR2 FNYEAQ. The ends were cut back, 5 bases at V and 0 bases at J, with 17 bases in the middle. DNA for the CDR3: TGTGCCAGCAGCCCCGCGACAGGTACCAGCTCCTACGAGCAGTACTTC. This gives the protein CASSPATGTSSYEQYF.

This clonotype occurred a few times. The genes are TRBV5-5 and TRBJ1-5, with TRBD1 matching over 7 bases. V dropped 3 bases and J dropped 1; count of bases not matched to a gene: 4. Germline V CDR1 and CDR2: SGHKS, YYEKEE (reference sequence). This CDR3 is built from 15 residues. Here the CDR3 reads CASSYDRASNQPQHF. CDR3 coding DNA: TGTGCCAGCAGCTATGACAGGGCGAGCAATCAGCCCCAGCATTTT. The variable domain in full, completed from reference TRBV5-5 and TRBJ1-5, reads DAGVTQSPTHLIKTRGQQVTLRCSPISGHKSVSWYQQVLGQGPQFIFQYYEKEERGRGNFPDRFSARQFPNYSSELNVNALLLGDSALYLCASSYDRASNQPQHFGDGTRLSIL.

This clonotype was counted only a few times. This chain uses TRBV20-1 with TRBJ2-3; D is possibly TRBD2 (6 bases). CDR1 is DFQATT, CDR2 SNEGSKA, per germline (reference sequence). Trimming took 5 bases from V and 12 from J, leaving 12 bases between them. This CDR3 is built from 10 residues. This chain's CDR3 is CSAPSVRQYF. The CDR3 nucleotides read TGCAGTGCTCCTAGCGTACGTCAGTATTTT.

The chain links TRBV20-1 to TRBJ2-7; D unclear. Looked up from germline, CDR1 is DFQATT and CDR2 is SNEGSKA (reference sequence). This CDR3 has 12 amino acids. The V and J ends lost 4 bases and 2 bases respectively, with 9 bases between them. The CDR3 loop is CSAMDGAYEQYF. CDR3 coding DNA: TGCAGTGCTATGGACGGAGCCTACGAGCAGTACTTC.

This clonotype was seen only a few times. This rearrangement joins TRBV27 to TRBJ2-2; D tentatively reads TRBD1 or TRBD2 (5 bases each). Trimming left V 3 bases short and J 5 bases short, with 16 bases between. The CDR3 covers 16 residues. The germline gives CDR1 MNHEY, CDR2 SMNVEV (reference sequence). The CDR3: CASSLGRVTRTGELFF. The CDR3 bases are TGTGCCAGCAGTTTGGGGCGGGTCACTAGAACCGGGGAGCTGTTTTTT.

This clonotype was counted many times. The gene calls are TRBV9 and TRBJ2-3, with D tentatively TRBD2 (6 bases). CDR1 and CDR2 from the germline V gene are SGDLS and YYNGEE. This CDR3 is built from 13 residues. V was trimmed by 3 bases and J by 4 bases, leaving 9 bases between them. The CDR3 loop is CASSAGGADTQYF. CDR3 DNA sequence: TGTGCCAGCAGCGCCGGGGGTGCAGATACGCAGTATTTT.

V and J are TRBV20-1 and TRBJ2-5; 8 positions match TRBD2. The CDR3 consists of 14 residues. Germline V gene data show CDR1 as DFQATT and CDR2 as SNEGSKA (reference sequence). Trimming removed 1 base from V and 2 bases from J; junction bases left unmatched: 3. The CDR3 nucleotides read TGCAGTGCTAGAGTTAGCGGGGATCAAGAGACCCAGTACTTC. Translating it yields CSARVSGDQETQYF.

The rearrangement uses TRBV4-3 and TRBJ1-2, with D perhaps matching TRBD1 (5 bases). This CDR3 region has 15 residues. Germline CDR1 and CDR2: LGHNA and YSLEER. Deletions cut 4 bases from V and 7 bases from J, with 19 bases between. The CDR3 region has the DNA TGCGCCAGCAGCCTCACCCGGATGGGGCTTGCTGGCTACACCTTC. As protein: CASSLTRMGLAGYTF.